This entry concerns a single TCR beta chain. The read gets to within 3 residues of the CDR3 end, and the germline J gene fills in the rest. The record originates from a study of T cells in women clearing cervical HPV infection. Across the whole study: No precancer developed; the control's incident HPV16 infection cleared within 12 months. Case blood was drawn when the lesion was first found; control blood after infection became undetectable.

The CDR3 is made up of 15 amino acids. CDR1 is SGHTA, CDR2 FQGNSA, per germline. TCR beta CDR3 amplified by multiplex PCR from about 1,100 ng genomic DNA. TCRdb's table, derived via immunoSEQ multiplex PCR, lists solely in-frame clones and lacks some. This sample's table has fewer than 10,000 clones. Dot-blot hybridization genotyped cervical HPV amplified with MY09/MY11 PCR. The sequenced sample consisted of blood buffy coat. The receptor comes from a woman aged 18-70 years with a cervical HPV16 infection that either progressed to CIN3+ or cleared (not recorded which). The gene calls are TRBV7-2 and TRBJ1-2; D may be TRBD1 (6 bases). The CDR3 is CASSLGGGAGDTYTF. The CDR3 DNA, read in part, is TGTGCCAGCAGCTTAGGAGGGGGGGCCGGAGATACC.